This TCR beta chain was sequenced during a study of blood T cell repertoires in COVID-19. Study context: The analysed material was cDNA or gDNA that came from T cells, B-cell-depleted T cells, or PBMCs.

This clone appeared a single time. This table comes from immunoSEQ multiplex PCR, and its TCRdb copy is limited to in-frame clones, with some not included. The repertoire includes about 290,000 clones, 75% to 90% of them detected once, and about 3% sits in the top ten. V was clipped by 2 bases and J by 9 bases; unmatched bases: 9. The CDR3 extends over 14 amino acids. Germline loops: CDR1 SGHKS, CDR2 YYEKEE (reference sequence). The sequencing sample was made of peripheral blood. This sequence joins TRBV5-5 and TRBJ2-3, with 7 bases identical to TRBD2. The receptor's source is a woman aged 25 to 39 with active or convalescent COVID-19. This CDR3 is CASSFALAYETQYF. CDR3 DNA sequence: TGTGCCAGCAGCTTTGCACTAGCGTACGAAACGCAGTATTTT.